These T cell receptor beta chains were read from a single sample in a study of cytomegalovirus exposure and HLA in healthy donors. Sequencing was performed with immunoSEQ multiplex PCR; in TCRdb, only in-frame clones are kept and a portion is missing. The sample gives about 210,000 clones, approximately 80% of which show up once; 9.5% to 13% is in the top ten. What was sequenced was PBMCs. The source of these receptors is a woman between 45 and 60 years old in good health and CMV-seropositive. The CDR3 runs from the conserved cysteine through the conserved F or W. The D gene is left open where the match is weak. For some rows the clone size is stated as once, few or many, or as a class when expanded; others skip it.

TRBJ1-6,TRBV5-1,.,.,TGCGCCAGCAGCTTGTCAGGCAGGGAAAATTCACCCCTCCACTTT,CASSLSGRENSPLHF
TRBJ1-5,TRBV15,.,.,TGTACCACCAGCCGGCGGACAGATTATCAGCCCCAGCATTTT,CTTSRRTDYQPQHF
TRBJ1-5,TRBV2,.,.,TGTGCCAGCCAAGACACGAGCAATCAGCCCCAGCATTTT,CASQDTSNQPQHF
TRBJ2-1,TRBV5-8,TRBD2,.,TGTGCCAGCAGCTTGGCCCTACTAGCGGGGGGGTACAATGAGCAGTTCTTC,CASSLALLAGGYNEQFF
TRBJ2-4,TRBV9,TRBD2,.,TGTGCCAGCAGCGTAGCCTCACGGGAGGGGGAGAAAAACATTCAGTACTTC,CASSVASREGEKNIQYF
TRBJ2-1,TRBV29-1,.,.,TGCAGCGTGCCGGACGGGGGCTCCTACAATGAGCAGTTCTTC,CSVPDGGSYNEQFF
TRBJ1-6,TRBV9,TRBD1,once,TGTGCCAGCAGCGCGGGACAGGGGGCACCCCTCCACTTT,CASSAGQGAPLHF
TRBJ2-3,TRBV25-1,.,once,TGTGCCAGCAGTGAAGGAGGGATTCGCACAGATACGCAGTATTTT,CASSEGGIRTDTQYF
TRBJ1-1,TRBV18,TRBD1,few,TGTGCCAGCTCACCACCGGGACAGGGCCCTTCCTTCTTT,CASSPPGQGPSFF
TRBJ2-2,TRBV21-1,.,.,TGTGCCAGCAGCAAATCGGCTAGCGGAAACACCGGGGAGCTGTTTTTT,CASSKSASGNTGELFF
TRBJ2-5,TRBV19,TRBD1,.,TGTGCCAGTAGTATAGGTGGGACAGAAGAGACCCAGTACTTC,CASSIGGTEETQYF
TRBJ2-3,TRBV18,.,.,TGTGCCAGCTCACCGGTGCAGGGTCAAGCAGATACGCAGTATTTT,CASSPVQGQADTQYF
TRBJ1-6,TRBV30,.,.,TGTGCCTGGAGTGGTGGGGGGGGACTCCTCCACTTT,CAWSGGGGLLHF
TRBJ2-7,TRBV19,TRBD1,once,TGTGCCAGTAGTATTGACAGGGGAGCTGGCGAGCAGTACTTC,CASSIDRGAGEQYF
TRBJ2-2,TRBV15,TRBD2,.,TGTGCCACCAGCAGACCCTTGGGGACTAGGGACACCGGGGAGCTGTTTTTT,CATSRPLGTRDTGELFF
TRBJ2-7,TRBV15,.,.,TGTGCCACCAGCAGAGATCGGAGGTCGTCCTACGAGCAGTACTTC,CATSRDRRSSYEQYF
TRBJ2-5,TRBV18,TRBD2,.,TGTGCCAGCTCACCACCGAGAACTAGCGGGTTAGAGACCCAGTACTTC,CASSPPRTSGLETQYF
TRBJ2-5,TRBV5-1,.,.,TGCGCCAGCAGCTTAGGGGCCCAAGAGACCCAGTACTTC,CASSLGAQETQYF
TRBJ1-2,TRBV4-3,.,.,TGCGCCAGCAGCCAAGATCGGGGTGTGTATGGCTACACCTTC,CASSQDRGVYGYTF
TRBJ1-4,TRBV7-9,.,.,TGTGCCAGCGGGGCTCCTAATGAAAAACTGTTTTTT,CASGAPNEKLFF
TRBJ1-2,TRBV19,TRBD1,.,TGTGCCAGTACCAGGGGGGTTACCTATGGCTACACCTTC,CASTRGVTYGYTF
TRBJ2-6,TRBV5-1,.,.,TGCGCCAGCAGCTTGGAGGCAGGGCCGGCCAACGTCCTGACTTTC,CASSLEAGPANVLTF
TRBJ2-1,TRBV11-2,TRBD2,.,TGTGCCAGCAGCTTAGAGGGACTAGCCACCTACAATGAGCAGTTCTTC,CASSLEGLATYNEQFF
TRBJ2-7,TRBV6-5,.,.,TGTGCCAGCACTAAACAGGGCCCCGAGCAGTACTTC,CASTKQGPEQYF
TRBJ1-1,TRBV5-1,TRBD1,few,TGCGCCAGCAGCTTAGACAGGGTTAACACTGAAGCTTTCTTT,CASSLDRVNTEAFF
TRBJ2-1,TRBV27,TRBD2,once,TGTGCCAGCACTCCCGGACTAGCGGGGGGGCTGAATGAGCAGTTCTTC,CASTPGLAGGLNEQFF
TRBJ2-2,TRBV11-2,.,.,TGTGCCAGCAGCTCTAGGTACGGAAACACCGGGGAGCTGTTTTTT,CASSSRYGNTGELFF
TRBJ2-5,TRBV28,TRBD1,.,TGTGCCAGCAGTTTGGGAAGAGGGACAGGTGAAGAGACCCAGTACTTC,CASSLGRGTGEETQYF
TRBJ2-7,TRBV4-1,TRBD2,.,TGCGCCAGCAGCCAGGGGGGGGGCGAGCAGTACTTC,CASSQGGGEQYF
TRBJ1-4,TRBV5-1,TRBD1,.,TGCGCCAGCAGCCTCAAGACCAGGGGGCCGACTAATGAAAAACTGTTTTTT,CASSLKTRGPTNEKLFF
TRBJ1-1,TRBV6-1,TRBD1,.,TGTGCCAGCAGTGGACGCCCTCGGGACAGGGGCACTGAAGCTTTCTTT,CASSGRPRDRGTEAFF
TRBJ1-2,TRBV18,TRBD1,.,TGTGCCAGCTCACCTCTTGGACAGGGGCAGAATGGCTACACCTTC,CASSPLGQGQNGYTF
TRBJ2-7,TRBV28,TRBD1,.,TGTGCCAGCAGTTGGGGACAGGGGCTCTACGAGCAGTACTTC,CASSWGQGLYEQYF
TRBJ1-2,TRBV9,TRBD1,.,TGTGCCAGCAGCTCAGGACAGGTCTATGGCTACACCTTC,CASSSGQVYGYTF
TRBJ2-4,TRBV18,.,.,TGTGCCAGCTCATCAAAAAACATTCAGTACTTC,CASSSKNIQYF